This T cell receptor beta chain was sequenced for a study of T-cell reconstitution after alpha-beta-depleted transplantation in children. The study, taken as a whole, reports: The study reportedly traced alpha-beta T cells about two months after transplant to several hundred expanded graft clones. Newly produced T cells mostly accounted for T-cell counts and diversity one year post-transplant.

This clonotype showed up many times. The antigen is unknown. Unique molecular identifiers were built into the TCRbeta library. One entry per CDR3 protein results from TCRdb running MiXCR on the PCR reads. The repertoire holds fewer than 250,000 distinct CDR3 sequences, less than 9% seen once, with just under 6.5% in the top ten. Trimming at V came to 2 bases and at J to 2 bases, leaving 6 bases not matched to a gene. Germline V gives CDR1 SGHTA, CDR2 FQGNSA. CDR3 length equals 16 residues. The TCR sequence derives from a male patient younger than 18 who had a stem cell transplant for acute lymphoblastic leukemia, so the T cells may come from the graft donor. The sample consisted of PBMCs, mostly from graft donor cells, taken 180 days after TCRalphabeta/CD19-depleted stem cell transplant. The genes are TRBV7-2 and TRBJ2-3; TRBD2 aligns across 8 bases. CDR3 region: CASSLIMRGATDTQYF. The CDR3 DNA follows: TGTGCCAGCAGCTTAATCATGCGGGGGGCCACAGATACGCAGTATTTT.